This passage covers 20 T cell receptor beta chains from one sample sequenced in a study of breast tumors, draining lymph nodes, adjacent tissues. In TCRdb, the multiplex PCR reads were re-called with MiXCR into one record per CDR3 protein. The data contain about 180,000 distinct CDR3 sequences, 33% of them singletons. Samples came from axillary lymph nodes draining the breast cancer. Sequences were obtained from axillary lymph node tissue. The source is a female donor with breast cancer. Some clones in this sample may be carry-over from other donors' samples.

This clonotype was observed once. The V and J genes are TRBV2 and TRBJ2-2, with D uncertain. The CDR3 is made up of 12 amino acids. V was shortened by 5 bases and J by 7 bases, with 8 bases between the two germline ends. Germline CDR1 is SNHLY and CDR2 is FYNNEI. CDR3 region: CASSLLGGELFF. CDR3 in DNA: TGTGCCAGCAGTCTTTTGGGCGGGGAGCTGTTTTTT.

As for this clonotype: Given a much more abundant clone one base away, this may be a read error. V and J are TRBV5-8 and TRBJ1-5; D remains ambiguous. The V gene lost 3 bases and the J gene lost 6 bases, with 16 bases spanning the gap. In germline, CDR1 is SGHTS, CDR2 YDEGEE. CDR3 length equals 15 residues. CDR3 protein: CASSSFRPGLQPQHF. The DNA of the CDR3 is TGTGCCAGCAGCTCCTTCCGACCGGGTCTTCAGCCCCAGCATTTT.

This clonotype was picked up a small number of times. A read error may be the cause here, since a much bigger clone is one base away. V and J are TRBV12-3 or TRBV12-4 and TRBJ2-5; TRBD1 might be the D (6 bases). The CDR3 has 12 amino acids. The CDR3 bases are TGTGCCAGCAGGTACAGGGTACAGACCCAGTGCTTC. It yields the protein CASRYRVQTQCF.

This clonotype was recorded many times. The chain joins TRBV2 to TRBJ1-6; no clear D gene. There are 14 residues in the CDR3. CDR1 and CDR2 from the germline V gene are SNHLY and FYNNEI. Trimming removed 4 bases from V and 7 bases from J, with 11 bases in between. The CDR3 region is CASSGEGRNSPLHF. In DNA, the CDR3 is TGTGCCAGCAGTGGGGAGGGCAGAAATTCACCCCTCCACTTT.

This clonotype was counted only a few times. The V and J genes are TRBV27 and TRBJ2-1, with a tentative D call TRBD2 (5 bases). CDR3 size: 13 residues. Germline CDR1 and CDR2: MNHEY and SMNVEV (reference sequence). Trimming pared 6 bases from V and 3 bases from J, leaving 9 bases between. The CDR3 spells CASSPGVYNEQFF. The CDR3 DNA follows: TGTGCCAGCAGCCCCGGGGTCTACAATGAGCAGTTCTTC.

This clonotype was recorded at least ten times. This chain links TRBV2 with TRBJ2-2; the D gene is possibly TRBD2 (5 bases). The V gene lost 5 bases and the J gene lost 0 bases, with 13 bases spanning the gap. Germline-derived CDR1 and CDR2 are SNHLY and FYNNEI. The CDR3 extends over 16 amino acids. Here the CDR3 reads CASSIGPAANTGELFF. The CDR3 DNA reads TGTGCCAGCAGTATAGGGCCAGCGGCGAACACCGGGGAGCTGTTTTTT.

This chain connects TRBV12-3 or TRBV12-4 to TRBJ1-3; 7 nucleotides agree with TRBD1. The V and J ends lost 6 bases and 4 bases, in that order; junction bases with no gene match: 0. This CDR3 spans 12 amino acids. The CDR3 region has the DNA TGTGCCAGCAGGACAGGGGGAAACACCATATATTTT. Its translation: CASRTGGNTIYF.

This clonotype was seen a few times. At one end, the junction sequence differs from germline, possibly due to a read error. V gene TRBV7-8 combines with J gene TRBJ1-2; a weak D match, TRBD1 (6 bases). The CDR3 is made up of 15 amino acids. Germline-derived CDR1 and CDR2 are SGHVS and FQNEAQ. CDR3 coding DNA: TGTGCCAGCAGCTTACCAGGGAGGGGGATTTATGGCTACCCCTTC. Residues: CASSLPGRGIYGYPF.

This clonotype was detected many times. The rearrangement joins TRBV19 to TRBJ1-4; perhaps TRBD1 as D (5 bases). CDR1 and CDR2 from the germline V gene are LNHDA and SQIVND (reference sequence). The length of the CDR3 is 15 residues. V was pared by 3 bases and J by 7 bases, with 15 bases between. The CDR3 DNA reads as TGTGCCAGTAGTATCTGGGGGAGTTGGGGTGAAAAACTGTTTTTT. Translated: CASSIWGSWGEKLFF.

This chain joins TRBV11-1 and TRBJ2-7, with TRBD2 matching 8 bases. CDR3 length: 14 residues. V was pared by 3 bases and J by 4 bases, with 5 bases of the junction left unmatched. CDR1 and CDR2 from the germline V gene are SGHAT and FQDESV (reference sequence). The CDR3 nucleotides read TGTGCCAGCAGCTTTTCTAGCGGGCTTTACGAGCAGTACTTC. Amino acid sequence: CASSFSSGLYEQYF.

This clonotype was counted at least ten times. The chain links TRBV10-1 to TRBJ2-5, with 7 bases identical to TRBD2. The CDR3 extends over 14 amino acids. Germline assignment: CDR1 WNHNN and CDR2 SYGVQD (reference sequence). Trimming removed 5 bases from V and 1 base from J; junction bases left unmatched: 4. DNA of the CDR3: TGCGCCAGCAGTAGCGGGGTTCCCCAAGAGACCCAGTACTTC. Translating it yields CASSSGVPQETQYF.

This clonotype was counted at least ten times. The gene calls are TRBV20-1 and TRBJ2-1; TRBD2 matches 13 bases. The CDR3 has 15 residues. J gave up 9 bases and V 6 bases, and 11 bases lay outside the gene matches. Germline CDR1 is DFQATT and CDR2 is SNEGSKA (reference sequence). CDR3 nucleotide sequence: TGCAGTGCCACAAGGAAGGGACTAGCGGGACTTGAGCAGTTCTTC. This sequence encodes CSATRKGLAGLEQFF.

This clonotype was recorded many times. The DNA of the CDR3 is TGCAGTGCGCCTCGGGATGATGAAAAACTGTTTTTT. It translates to CSAPRDDEKLFF. The chain uses TRBV20-1 and TRBJ1-4; no clear D. CDR1 and CDR2 (germline): DFQATT, SNEGSKA (reference sequence). V was clipped by 6 bases and J by 6 bases, with 11 bases between them. There are 12 residues in the CDR3.

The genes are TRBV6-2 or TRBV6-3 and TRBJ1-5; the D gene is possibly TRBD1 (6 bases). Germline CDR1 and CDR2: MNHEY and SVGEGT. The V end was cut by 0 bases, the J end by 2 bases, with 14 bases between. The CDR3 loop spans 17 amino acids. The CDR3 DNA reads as TGTGCCAGCAGTTACTCGTTCAGGGGTTGGGGCAATCAGCCCCAGCATTTT. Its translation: CASSYSFRGWGNQPQHF.

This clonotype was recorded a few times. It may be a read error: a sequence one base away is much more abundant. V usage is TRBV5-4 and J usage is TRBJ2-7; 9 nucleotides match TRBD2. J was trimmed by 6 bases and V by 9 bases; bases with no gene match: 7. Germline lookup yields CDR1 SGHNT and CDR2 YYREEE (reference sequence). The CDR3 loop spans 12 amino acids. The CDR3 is CATSTSGSEQYF. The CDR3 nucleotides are TGTGCCACCTCGACTAGCGGCTCCGAGCAGTACTTC.

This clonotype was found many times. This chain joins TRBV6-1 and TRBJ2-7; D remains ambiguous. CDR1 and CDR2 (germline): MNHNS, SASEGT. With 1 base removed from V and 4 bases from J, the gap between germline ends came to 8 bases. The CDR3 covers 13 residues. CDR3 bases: TGTGCCAGCAGTGAAGGCCGAGAGTACGAGCAGTACTTC. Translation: CASSEGREYEQYF.

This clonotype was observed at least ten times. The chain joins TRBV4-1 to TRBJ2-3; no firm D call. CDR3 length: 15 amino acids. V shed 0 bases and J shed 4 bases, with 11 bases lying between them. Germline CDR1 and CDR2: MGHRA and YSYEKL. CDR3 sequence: CASSQDQVNADTQYF. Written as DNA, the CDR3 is TGCGCCAGCAGCCAAGATCAGGTAAACGCAGATACGCAGTATTTT.

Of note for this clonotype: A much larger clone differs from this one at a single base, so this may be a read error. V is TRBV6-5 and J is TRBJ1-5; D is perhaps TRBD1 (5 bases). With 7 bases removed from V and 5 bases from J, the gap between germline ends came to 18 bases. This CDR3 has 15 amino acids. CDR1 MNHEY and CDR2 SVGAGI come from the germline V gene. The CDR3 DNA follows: TGTGCCAGCAAGGCAGAGCAGGACAATGATCAGCCCCAGCATTTT. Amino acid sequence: CASKAEQDNDQPQHF.

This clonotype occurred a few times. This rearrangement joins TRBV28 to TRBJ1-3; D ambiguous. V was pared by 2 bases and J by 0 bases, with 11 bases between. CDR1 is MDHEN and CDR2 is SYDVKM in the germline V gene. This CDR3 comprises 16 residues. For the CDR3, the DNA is TGTGCCAGCAGTTTACAACAGCTAAGCTCTGGAAACACCATATATTTT. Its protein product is CASSLQQLSSGNTIYF.

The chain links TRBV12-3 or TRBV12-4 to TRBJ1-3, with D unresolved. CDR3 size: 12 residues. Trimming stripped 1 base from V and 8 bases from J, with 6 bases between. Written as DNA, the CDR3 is TGTGCCAGCAGTTTAGGGGCCCACACCATATATTTT. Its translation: CASSLGAHTIYF.